The source of this TCR beta chain is a study of blood T cell repertoires in COVID-19. As for the study in general: Samples taken during acute and convalescent COVID-19 were collected in the United States, Italy and Spain.

Participant age was 18 to 89 years, and participants resided in fewer than 25 US areas. Losses at the gene ends were 7 bases for V and 0 bases for J; bases not matched to a gene: 5. Germline V gene lookup returns CDR1 MNHEY and CDR2 SVGAGI. The length of the CDR3 is 14 residues. The method was immunoSEQ multiplex PCR; TCRdb's version includes in-frame clones alone and lacks a portion of them. This table has some 350,000 clones, approximately 89% appearing once. The sequence was obtained from a man aged 25-45 years who had recovered from COVID-19. The gene calls are TRBV6-5 and TRBJ2-7; TRBD1 agrees at 8 bases. The sequencing sample was made of PBMCs or T cells enriched from blood (not recorded which). This CDR3 is CASTRTGSSYEQYF. As DNA, the CDR3 is TGTGCCAGCACCAGGACAGGGAGCTCCTACGAGCAGTACTTC.